This T cell receptor (beta chain) was observed in a study of blood T cell repertoires in COVID-19. For the study at large: From T cells, B-cell-depleted T cells, or PBMCs came the material, which was cDNA or gDNA.

This table comes from immunoSEQ multiplex PCR, and its TCRdb copy is limited to in-frame clones, with some not included. The sample has 150,000 or so clones, approximately 92% seen once. Sequencing used peripheral blood. This TCR came from a woman in her 50s with acute or convalescent COVID-19.

The CDR3 DNA reads as TGTGCCAGCAGCTGGACAGGGCTTGACTCCTACGAGCAGTACTTC. Amino acid sequence: CASSWTGLDSYEQYF. The genes are TRBV5-6 and TRBJ2-7; 8 bases fit TRBD1. V lost 3 bases to trimming and J lost 0 bases; unmatched junction nucleotides: 5. Germline-derived CDR1 and CDR2 are SGHDT and YYEEEE. The CDR3 is 15 amino acids.